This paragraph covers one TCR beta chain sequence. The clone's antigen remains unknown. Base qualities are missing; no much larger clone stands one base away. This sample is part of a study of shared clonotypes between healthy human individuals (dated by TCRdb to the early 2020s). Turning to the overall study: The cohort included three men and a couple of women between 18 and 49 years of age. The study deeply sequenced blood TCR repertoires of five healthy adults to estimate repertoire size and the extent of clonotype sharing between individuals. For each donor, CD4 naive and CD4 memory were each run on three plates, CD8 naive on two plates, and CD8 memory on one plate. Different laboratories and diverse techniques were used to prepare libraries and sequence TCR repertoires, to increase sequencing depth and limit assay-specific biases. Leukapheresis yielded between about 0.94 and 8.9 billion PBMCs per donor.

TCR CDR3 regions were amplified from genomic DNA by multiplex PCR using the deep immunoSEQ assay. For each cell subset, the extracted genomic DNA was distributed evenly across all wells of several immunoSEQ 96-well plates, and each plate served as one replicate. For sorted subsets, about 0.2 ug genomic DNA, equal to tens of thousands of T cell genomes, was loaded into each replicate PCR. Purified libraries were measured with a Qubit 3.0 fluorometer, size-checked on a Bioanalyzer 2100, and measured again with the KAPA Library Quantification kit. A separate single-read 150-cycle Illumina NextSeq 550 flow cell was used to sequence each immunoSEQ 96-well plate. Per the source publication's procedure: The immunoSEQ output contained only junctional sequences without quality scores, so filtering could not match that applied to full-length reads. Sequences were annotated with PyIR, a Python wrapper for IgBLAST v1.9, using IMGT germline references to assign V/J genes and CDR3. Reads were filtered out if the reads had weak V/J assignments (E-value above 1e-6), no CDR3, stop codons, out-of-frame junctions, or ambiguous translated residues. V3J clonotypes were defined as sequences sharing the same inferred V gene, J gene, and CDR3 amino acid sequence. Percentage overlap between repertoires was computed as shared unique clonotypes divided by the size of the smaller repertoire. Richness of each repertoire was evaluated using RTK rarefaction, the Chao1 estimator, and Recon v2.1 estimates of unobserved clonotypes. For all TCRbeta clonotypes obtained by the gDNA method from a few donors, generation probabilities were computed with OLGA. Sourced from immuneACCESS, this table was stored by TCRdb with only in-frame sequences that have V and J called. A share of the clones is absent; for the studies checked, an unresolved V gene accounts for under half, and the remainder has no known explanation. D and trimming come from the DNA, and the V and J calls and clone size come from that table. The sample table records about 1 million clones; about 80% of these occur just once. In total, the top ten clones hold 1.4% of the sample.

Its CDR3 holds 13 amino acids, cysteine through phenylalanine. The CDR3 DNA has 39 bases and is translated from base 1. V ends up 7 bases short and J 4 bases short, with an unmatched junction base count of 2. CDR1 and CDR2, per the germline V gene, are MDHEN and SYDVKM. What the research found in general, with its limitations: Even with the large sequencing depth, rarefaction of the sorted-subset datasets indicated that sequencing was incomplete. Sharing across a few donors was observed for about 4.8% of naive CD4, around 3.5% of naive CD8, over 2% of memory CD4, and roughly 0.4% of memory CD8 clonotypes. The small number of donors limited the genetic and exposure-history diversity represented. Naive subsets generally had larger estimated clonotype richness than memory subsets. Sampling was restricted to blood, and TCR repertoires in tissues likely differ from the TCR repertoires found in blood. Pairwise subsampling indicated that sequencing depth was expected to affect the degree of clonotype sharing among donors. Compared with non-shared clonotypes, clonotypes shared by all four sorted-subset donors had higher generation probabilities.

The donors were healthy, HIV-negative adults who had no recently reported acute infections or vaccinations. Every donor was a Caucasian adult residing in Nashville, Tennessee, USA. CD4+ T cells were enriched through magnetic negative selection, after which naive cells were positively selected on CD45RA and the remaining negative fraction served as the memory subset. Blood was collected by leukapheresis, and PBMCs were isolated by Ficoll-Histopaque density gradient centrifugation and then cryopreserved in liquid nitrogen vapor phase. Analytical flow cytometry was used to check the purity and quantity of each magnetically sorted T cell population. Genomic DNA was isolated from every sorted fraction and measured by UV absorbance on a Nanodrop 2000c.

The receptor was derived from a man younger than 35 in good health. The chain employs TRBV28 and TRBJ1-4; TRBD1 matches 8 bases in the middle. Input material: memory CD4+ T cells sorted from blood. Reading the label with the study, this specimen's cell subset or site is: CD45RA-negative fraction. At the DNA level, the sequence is TGTGCCAGCACTACAGGGGGTAATGAAAAACTGTTTTTT. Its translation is CASTTGGNEKLFF.